The next 23 T cell receptor beta chains were all read from a single sample in a study of beta chain features in type 1 diabetes. Expressed TCRB transcripts were sequenced because the entire RNA isolate underwent reverse transcription. TCRdb keeps only in-frame clones here, not all; method: immunoSEQ multiplex PCR. The sample yields 350,000 or so clones, about 18% seen once. The sequencing sample was made of naive CD4+ T cells from blood. Every receptor here comes from a woman aged 18-29 years in good health.

The chain employs TRBV7-9 and TRBJ1-2; a possible D gene is TRBD1 (6 bases). The CDR3 covers 14 residues. V was trimmed by 4 bases and J by 4 bases, leaving 13 bases between them. The germline V gene has CDR1 SEHNR and CDR2 FQNEAQ (reference sequence). The CDR3 DNA sequence: TGTGCCAGCAGCTCCGACAGGAGCTCCTATGGCTACACCTTC. Translated, it gives CASSSDRSSYGYTF.

This clone was seen a handful of times. Written as DNA, the CDR3 is TGCAGCGTTCAGCCGGGGGGAGGCACTGAAGCTTTCTTT. Translated: CSVQPGGGTEAFF. The rearrangement joins TRBV29-1 to TRBJ1-1, with D possibly TRBD1 on 5 matching bases. V dropped 5 bases and J dropped 4 bases, with 14 bases sitting between them. CDR3 length equals 13 residues. Germline V gene sequence: CDR1 SQVTM, CDR2 ANQGSEA.

This clone was found a few times. This sequence joins TRBV2 and TRBJ2-5; TRBD2 is a possible D gene (6 bases). V lost 4 bases and J lost 5, with 11 bases in between. The CDR3 is 13 residues long. Germline-derived CDR1 and CDR2 are SNHLY and FYNNEI. CDR3 nucleotides: TGTGCCAGCAGTGTGGAGGGGAGCGAGACCCAGTACTTC. Residues: CASSVEGSETQYF.

The chain has TRBV30 and TRBJ1-2; D not certain. Per germline, CDR1 GTSNPN and CDR2 SVGIG (reference sequence). The CDR3 spans 14 residues. The V end was cut by 4 bases, the J end by 4 bases, with 16 bases between. The CDR3 is CAWTRQAAFYGYTF. The CDR3 coding sequence is TGTGCCTGGACGAGACAAGCAGCCTTCTATGGCTACACCTTC.

This clone was recorded a few times. The V call is TRBV30, the J call TRBJ2-1; tentatively, D is TRBD2 (6 bases). V lost 5 bases to trimming and J lost 7 bases, with 18 bases between them. This CDR3 region has 14 residues. Germline lookup yields CDR1 GTSNPN and CDR2 SVGIG (reference sequence). The CDR3, as DNA: TGTGCCTGGGTCCGGGACTTGGCGCGGAATGAGCAGTTCTTC. Its protein is CAWVRDLARNEQFF. Variable domain in full (rest from reference TRBV30 and TRBJ2-1): SQTIHQWPATLVQPVGSPLSLECTVEGTSNPNLYWYRQAAGRGLQLLFYSVGIGQISSEVPQNLSASRPQDRQFILSSKKLLLSDSGFYLCAWVRDLARNEQFFGPGTRLTVL.

This clone was seen a handful of times. J is TRBJ2-2 and V is TRBV9; 9 nucleotides match TRBD2. Germline CDR1 SGDLS, CDR2 YYNGEE. The J segment lost 1 base and the V segment lost 1 base, leaving 5 bases of the junction unmatched. The CDR3 contains 17 residues. CDR3 region: CASSVRSSGRNTGELFF. Written as DNA, the CDR3 is TGTGCCAGCAGCGTAAGGAGTAGCGGGAGGAACACCGGGGAGCTGTTTTTT.

The CDR3 is CASSGTGAGEDTQYF. The CDR3 region has the DNA TGTGCCAGCAGTGGGACAGGGGCCGGAGAAGATACGCAGTATTTT. This chain joins TRBV27 and TRBJ2-3; 10 nucleotides align to TRBD1. This CDR3 is built from 15 residues. J was trimmed by 5 bases and V by 5 bases; bases with no gene match: 7. Germline CDR1 and CDR2: MNHEY and SMNVEV (reference sequence).

This clone was detected only a few times. The V call is TRBV7-8, the J call TRBJ2-1; TRBD2 agrees at 8 bases. This CDR3 contains 11 residues. Losses at the gene ends were 3 bases for V and 15 bases for J; bases not matched to a gene: 4. Germline V CDR1 and CDR2: SGHVS, FQNEAQ. The CDR3 DNA sequence: TGTGCCAGCAGCTTGACTAGCGAGAGGTTCTTC. It encodes CASSLTSERFF.

This clone was found a few times. This sample includes further DNA sequences coding for the same CDR3. This sequence joins TRBV30 and TRBJ1-5; TRBD1 is a possible D gene (5 bases). Germline V lookup: CDR1 GTSNPN, CDR2 SVGIG (reference sequence). CDR3 length: 13 residues. The V end lost 0 bases, the J end lost 5 bases, and 8 bases lay between the germline ends. The CDR3 here is CAWSVGRDQPQHF. CDR3 DNA: TGTGCCTGGAGTGTGGGCAGGGATCAGCCCCAGCATTTT. The full variable domain, its missing parts supplied by reference TRBV30 and TRBJ1-5, is SQTIHQWPATLVQPVGSPLSLECTVEGTSNPNLYWYRQAAGRGLQLLFYSVGIGQISSEVPQNLSASRPQDRQFILSSKKLLLSDSGFYLCAWSVGRDQPQHFGDGTRLSIL.

Points on this clone: One end of the junction fails to match germline, which may point to a read error. The V gene is TRBV5-4, the J gene TRBJ1-2, with 8 bases aligning to TRBD1. The CDR3 has 14 amino acids. Germline lookup yields CDR1 SGHNT and CDR2 YYREEE (reference sequence). CDR3 bases: TGTGCCAGCAGCTTGGATTCGGGACAGGTCCCATCCGGCTTC. It encodes CASSLDSGQVPSGF.

This clone was observed a few times. V gene TRBV2 combines with J gene TRBJ2-5; a possible D gene is TRBD1 (5 bases). The V and J ends lost 7 bases and 0 bases respectively, with 12 bases between them. The CDR3 spans 14 residues. Germline-derived CDR1 and CDR2 are SNHLY and FYNNEI. CDR3 residues: CASKAGSYQETQYF. For the CDR3, the DNA is TGTGCCAGCAAGGCAGGGTCGTACCAAGAGACCCAGTACTTC.

The genes are TRBV30 and TRBJ2-3; a possible D gene is TRBD2 (5 bases). The CDR3 runs 16 residues. CDR1 GTSNPN and CDR2 SVGIG come from the germline V gene (reference sequence). Between the trimmed V and J ends, which lost 4 bases and 1 base, there was a span of 18 bases. The CDR3 region has the DNA TGTGCCTGGACCCCTCGGCGGGCCTTGGGCACAGATACGCAGTATTTT. This translates into CAWTPRRALGTDTQYF.

The V and J genes are TRBV18 and TRBJ2-1, with 11 bases lining up with TRBD2. The germline gives CDR1 KGHSH, CDR2 LQKENI. This CDR3 has 17 amino acids. V lost 6 bases, J lost 6 bases, and 13 bases stayed unmatched. The CDR3 DNA reads as TGTGCCAGCTCGCCCCTAGCGCCAGGACTAGCGGGCAATGAGCAGTTCTTC. Encoded protein: CASSPLAPGLAGNEQFF.

This clone was observed a handful of times. V usage is TRBV7-9 and J usage is TRBJ2-1; TRBD2 matches at 11 bases. The trim removed 1 base at V and 7 bases at J, leaving 6 bases unmatched. Germline CDR1 reads SEHNR; CDR2 reads FQNEAQ (reference sequence). This CDR3 region has 16 residues. CDR3 amino acids: CASSLEGSSGRNEQFF. The DNA of the CDR3 is TGTGCCAGCAGCTTAGAGGGGTCTAGCGGGAGGAATGAGCAGTTCTTC.

This clone appeared a few times. V usage is TRBV7-2 and J usage is TRBJ2-7; tentative D call: TRBD1 (5 bases). V lost 3 bases and J 6 bases, leaving 12 bases between the germline ends. In germline, CDR1 is SGHTA, CDR2 FQGNSA. The CDR3 spans 13 residues. The CDR3 protein is CASSFTRTREQYF. The CDR3 nucleotides are TGTGCCAGCAGCTTTACCAGGACACGCGAGCAGTACTTC.

This chain connects TRBV2 to TRBJ2-1; D perhaps matches TRBD2 (5 bases). Germline-derived CDR1 and CDR2 are SNHLY and FYNNEI. The CDR3 extends over 14 amino acids. Deletions cut 6 bases from V and 3 bases from J, with 12 bases between. For the CDR3, the DNA is TGTGCCAGCAGCCCTACTAGGGTCTACAATGAGCAGTTCTTC. Protein product: CASSPTRVYNEQFF.

This clone occurred a few times. The junction departs from germline at one end; a sequencing error may be responsible. The chain employs TRBV20-1 and TRBJ2-3; 11 nucleotides align to TRBD2. CDR1 and CDR2 from the germline V gene are DFQATT and SNEGSKA (reference sequence). This CDR3 has 11 residues. The CDR3 here is CSASLAGGLDF. The CDR3 bases are TGCAGTGCTAGTCTAGCGGGGGGCCTCGATTTT.

This clone has just a few counts. The chain couples TRBV12-5 to TRBJ2-2; D possibly corresponds to TRBD2 (5 bases). This CDR3 has 14 amino acids. Germline lookup yields CDR1 LGHNT and CDR2 FRNRAP. The germline V and J ends were trimmed by 9 bases and 0 bases, with 11 bases remaining between them. This CDR3 reads CASLTGANTGELFF. The DNA for the CDR3 is TGTGCTAGCTTAACCGGGGCGAACACCGGGGAGCTGTTTTTT.

This clone has only a few counts. J is TRBJ1-1 and V is TRBV9, with TRBD1 as a possible D gene (5 bases). Germline values: CDR1 SGDLS, CDR2 YYNGEE. The CDR3 is 14 amino acids. The V and J ends lost 4 bases and 4 bases respectively, with 14 bases between them. The CDR3 sequence: CASSSGLYITEAFF. CDR3 in DNA: TGTGCCAGCAGCTCGGGACTCTATATCACTGAAGCTTTCTTT.

This clone came up a few times. The chain combines TRBV5-1 with TRBJ2-7; the match to TRBD1 covers 9 bases. There are 15 residues in the CDR3. V gave up 4 bases and J gave up 3 bases; unmatched junction bases: 8. The V gene's germline CDR1 is SGHRS and CDR2 YFSETQ. CDR3 residues: CASSRGTGLHYEQYF. In nucleotides, the CDR3 is TGCGCCAGCAGCCGAGGGACAGGGCTTCACTACGAGCAGTACTTC.

This clone was observed a few times. V usage is TRBV19 and J usage is TRBJ2-7; D remains unclear. Germline values: CDR1 LNHDA, CDR2 SQIVND (reference sequence). The CDR3 loop spans 13 amino acids. Trimming removed 4 bases at V and 9 bases at J, with 16 bases between. CDR3 bases: TGTGCCAGTAGTACCAGCGACCTCGTGGTGCAGTACTTC. It codes for CASSTSDLVVQYF.

The J gene is TRBJ1-4, the V gene TRBV6-5; D not certain. Trimming shortened V by 8 bases and J by 0 bases, and 13 bases separated the two germline ends. The length of the CDR3 is 15 residues. Germline lookup yields CDR1 MNHEY and CDR2 SVGAGI. The CDR3 region has the DNA TGTGCCAGCCAAGCTTATCCTGCAACTAATGAAAAACTGTTTTTT. This sequence encodes CASQAYPATNEKLFF.

The chain links TRBV19 to TRBJ2-1; 9 positions agree with TRBD2. The CDR3 loop spans 14 amino acids. With V trimmed by 5 bases and J by 10 bases, 9 bases remained unmatched. The germline gives CDR1 LNHDA, CDR2 SQIVND (reference sequence). CDR3 coding DNA: TGTGCCAGTAGTGGAATAGCGGGAGTCGGAGAGCAGTTCTTC. Its translation: CASSGIAGVGEQFF.